The rows below give T cell receptor beta chains drawn from one sample of a study of metastatic and nonmetastatic thyroid tumors. TCRdb reprocessed the PCR reads via MiXCR. The sample records 50,000 to 65,000 clones, about 15% being singletons. The specimen sequenced was blood. Every receptor here comes from a female donor with papillary thyroid cancer or a benign thyroid nodule (not recorded which). Some clones in this sample may be carry-over from other donors' samples. Each CDR3 is given with its conserved first and last residue. The D gene is left open where the match is weak. For some rows the clone size is stated as once, few or many, or as a class when expanded; others skip it.

d_gene | abundance | j_gene | v_gene | CDR3aa | CDR3nt
NA | NA | TRBJ2-2 | TRBV5-5 | CASSRRGADTGELFF | TGTGCCAGCAGTCGTAGGGGCGCCGATACTGGGGAGCTGTTTTTT
NA | many | TRBJ1-1 | TRBV5-1 | CASSLAAGVNTEAFF | TGCGCCAGCAGCTTGGCTGCCGGGGTGAACACTGAAGCTTTCTTT
NA | many | TRBJ2-1 | TRBV20-1 | CSAKDSLSPTYNEQFF | TGCAGTGCAAAGGACAGTCTGAGTCCAACCTACAATGAGCAGTTCTTC
NA | many | TRBJ1-1 | TRBV6-2/TRBV6-3 | CASSYADYTEAFF | TGTGCCAGCAGTTACGCAGACTACACTGAAGCTTTCTTT
TRBD2 | many | TRBJ2-5 | TRBV20-1 | CSARGGSPQETQYF | TGCAGTGCTAGAGGCGGGAGCCCACAAGAGACCCAGTACTTC
TRBD1 | many | TRBJ1-1 | TRBV28 | CASTSYRGRGGEAFF | TGTGCCAGCACCAGCTACAGGGGGCGCGGGGGTGAAGCTTTCTTT
TRBD2 | NA | TRBJ2-1 | TRBV11-2 | CASSGLAGGKPYNEQFF | TGTGCCAGCAGCGGATTAGCGGGAGGTAAGCCATACAATGAGCAGTTCTTC
TRBD2 | many | TRBJ2-1 | TRBV18 | CASSPSSGSSYNEQFF | TGTGCCAGCTCACCCTCTAGCGGGAGTTCCTACAATGAGCAGTTCTTC
NA | few | TRBJ2-3 | TRBV28 | CASSQGNWDTQYF | TGTGCCAGCAGCCAAGGGAATTGGGATACGCAGTATTTT
NA | NA | TRBJ2-7 | TRBV6-2/TRBV6-3 | CASSITYEHYF | TGTGCCTCTAGCATAACCTACGAGCATTACTTC
NA | NA | TRBJ2-1 | TRBV30 | CAWSVGLSINSEQFF | TGTGCCTGGAGTGTTGGACTTTCAATTAACAGTGAGCAGTTCTTC
NA | NA | TRBJ1-1 | TRBV3-1 | CASSQIRGSEAFF | TGTGCCAGCAGCCAAATTCGAGGGTCTGAAGCTTTCTTT
TRBD1 | many | TRBJ2-5 | TRBV4-1 | CASSQQDRVGETQYF | TGCGCCAGCAGCCAACAAGACAGGGTTGGAGAGACCCAGTACTTC
TRBD2 | many | TRBJ2-5 | TRBV3-1 | CASSQVGSGRRETQYF | TGTGCCAGCAGCCAAGTCGGTAGCGGGAGGCGGGAGACCCAGTACTTC
NA | NA | TRBJ2-2 | TRBV6-1 | CASTLGRANTWDLFF | TGTGCCAGCACCCTTGGCAGGGCGAACACCTGGGACCTGTTTTTT
NA | many | TRBJ2-3 | TRBV6-1 | CASRDTRSTDTQYF | TGTGCCAGCCGGGACACACGAAGCACAGATACGCAGTATTTT
TRBD2 | many | TRBJ2-1 | TRBV2 | CASSKTSGNTYNEQFF | TGTGCCAGCAGTAAGACTAGCGGGAACACCTACAATGAGCAGTTCTTC
NA | many | TRBJ1-1 | TRBV2 | CASSERRRLNTEAFF | TGTGCCAGCAGTGAAAGGCGCAGACTAAACACTGAAGCTTTCTTT
TRBD1 | many | TRBJ2-2 | TRBV6-1 | CASSVGLTGQGTGELFF | TGTGCCAGCAGTGTGGGGCTTACGGGACAGGGGACCGGGGAGCTGTTTTTT
NA | NA | TRBJ1-2 | TRBV7-9 | CASSRPVIDYGYTF | TGTGCCAGCAGCCGTCCGGTGATCGACTATGGCTACACCTTC
TRBD1 | NA | TRBJ2-5 | TRBV5-1 | CASSLGQGGWETQYF | TGCGCCAGCAGCTTGGGACAGGGGGGCTGGGAGACCCAGTACTTC
NA | NA | TRBJ1-2 | TRBV6-5 | CASSYSPRVYGYTF | TGTGCCAGCAGTTACTCACCCAGGGTCTATGGTTACACCTTC
TRBD1 | NA | TRBJ1-6 | TRBV20-1 | CSFKSDRGKNSPLHF | TGCAGTTTTAAATCGGACAGGGGGAAAAATTCACCCCTCCACTTT
NA | many | TRBJ1-2 | TRBV9 | CASSPTGDYYGYTF | TGTGCCAGCAGCCCTACGGGGGATTACTATGGCTACACCTTC